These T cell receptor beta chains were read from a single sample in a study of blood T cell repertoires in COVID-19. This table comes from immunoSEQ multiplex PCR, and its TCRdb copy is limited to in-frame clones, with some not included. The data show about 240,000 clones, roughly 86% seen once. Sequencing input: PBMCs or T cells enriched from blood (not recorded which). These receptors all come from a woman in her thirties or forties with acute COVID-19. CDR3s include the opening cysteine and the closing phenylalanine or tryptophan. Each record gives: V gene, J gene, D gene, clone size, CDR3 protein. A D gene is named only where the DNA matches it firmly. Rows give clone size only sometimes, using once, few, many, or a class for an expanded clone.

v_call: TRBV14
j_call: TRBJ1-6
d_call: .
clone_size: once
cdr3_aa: CASSQRQHQGNSPLHF

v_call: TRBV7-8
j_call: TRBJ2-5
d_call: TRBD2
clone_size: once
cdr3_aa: CASSSTSGRSWETQYF

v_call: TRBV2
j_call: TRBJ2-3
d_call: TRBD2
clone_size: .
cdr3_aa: CASLASGSLDPQYF

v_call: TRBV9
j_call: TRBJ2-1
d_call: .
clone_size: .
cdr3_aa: CASSVDLDEQFF

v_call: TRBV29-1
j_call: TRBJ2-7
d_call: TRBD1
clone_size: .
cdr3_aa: CSVEGDWTGGLGEQYF

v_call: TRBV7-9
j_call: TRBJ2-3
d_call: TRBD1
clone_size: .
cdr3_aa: CASSFGGGTGGQDTQYF

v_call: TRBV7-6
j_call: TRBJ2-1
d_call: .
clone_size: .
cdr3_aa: CASSTRPDSNEQFF

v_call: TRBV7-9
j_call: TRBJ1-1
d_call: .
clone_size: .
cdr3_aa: CASSFSGSADTEAFF

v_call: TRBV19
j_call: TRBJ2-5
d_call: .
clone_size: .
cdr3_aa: CASSTRGQETQYF

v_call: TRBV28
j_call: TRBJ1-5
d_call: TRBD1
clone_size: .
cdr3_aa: CASSLLDRVGNQPQHF

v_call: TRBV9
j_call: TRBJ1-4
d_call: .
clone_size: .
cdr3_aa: CASSVGSGNEKLFF

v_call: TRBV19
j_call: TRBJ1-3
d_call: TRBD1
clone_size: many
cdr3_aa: CASSTPTGSGNTIYF

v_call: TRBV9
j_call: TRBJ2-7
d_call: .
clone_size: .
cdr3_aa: CASSVAPRYEQYF

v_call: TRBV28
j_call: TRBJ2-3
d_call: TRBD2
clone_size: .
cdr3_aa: CASRPSGIPTDTQYF

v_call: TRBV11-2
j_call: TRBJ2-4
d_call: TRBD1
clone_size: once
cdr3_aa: CASSLGQTLAKNIQYF

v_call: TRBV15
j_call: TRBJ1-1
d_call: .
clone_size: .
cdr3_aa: CATSRQGMNTEAFF

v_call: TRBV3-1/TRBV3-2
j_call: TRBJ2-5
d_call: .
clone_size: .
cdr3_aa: CASRIRETQYF

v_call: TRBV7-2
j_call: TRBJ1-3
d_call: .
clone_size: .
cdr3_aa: CASSLAGGNTIYF

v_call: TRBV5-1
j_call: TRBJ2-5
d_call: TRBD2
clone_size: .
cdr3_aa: CASSVTWTSGIQETQYF

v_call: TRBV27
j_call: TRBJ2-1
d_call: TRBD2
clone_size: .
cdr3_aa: CASSPLAGGLNEQFF

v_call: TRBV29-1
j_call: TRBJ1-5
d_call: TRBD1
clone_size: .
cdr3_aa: CSVVGTGDSNQPQHF

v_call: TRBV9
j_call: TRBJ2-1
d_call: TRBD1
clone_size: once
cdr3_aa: CASSRTGADEQFF

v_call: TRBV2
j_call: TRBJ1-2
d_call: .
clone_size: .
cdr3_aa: CASLELGSEGYTF

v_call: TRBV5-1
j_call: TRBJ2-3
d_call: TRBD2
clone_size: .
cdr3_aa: CASSPPGLASLTDTQYF

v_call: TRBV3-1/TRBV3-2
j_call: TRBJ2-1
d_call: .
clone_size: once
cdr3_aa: CASSLQGPEQFF

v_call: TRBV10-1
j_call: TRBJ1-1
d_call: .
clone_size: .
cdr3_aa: CASSGEDEAFF

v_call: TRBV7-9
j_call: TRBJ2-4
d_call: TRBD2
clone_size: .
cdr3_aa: CASSLSGDNKNIQYF

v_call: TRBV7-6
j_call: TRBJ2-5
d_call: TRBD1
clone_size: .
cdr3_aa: CASSLSPDRGSQETQYF

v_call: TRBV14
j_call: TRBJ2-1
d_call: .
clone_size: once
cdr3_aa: CASRQDSNEQFF

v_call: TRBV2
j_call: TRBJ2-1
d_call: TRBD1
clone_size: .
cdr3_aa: CASGRDSNNEQFF

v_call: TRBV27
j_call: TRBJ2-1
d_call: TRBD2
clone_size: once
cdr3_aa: CASSFSLGLASNEQFF

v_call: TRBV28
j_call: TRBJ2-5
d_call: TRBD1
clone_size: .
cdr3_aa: CASSPPGQGVETQYF

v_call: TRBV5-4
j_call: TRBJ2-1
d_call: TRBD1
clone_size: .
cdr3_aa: CASSLVPGQGTNEQFF

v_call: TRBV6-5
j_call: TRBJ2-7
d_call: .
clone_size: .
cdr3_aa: CASSYGQGRSYEQYF

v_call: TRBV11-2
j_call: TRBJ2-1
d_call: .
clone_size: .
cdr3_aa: CASTTPGTVAYNEQFF

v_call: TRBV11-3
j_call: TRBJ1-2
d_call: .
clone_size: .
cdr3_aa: CASSGVSGYGYTF

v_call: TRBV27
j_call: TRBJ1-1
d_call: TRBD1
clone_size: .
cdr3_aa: CASSLSGQGADTEAFF

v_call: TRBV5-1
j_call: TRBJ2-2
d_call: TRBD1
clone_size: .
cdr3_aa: CASSFSGQALYTGELFF

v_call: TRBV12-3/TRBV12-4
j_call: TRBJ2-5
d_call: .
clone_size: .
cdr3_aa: CASSFGSIETQYF

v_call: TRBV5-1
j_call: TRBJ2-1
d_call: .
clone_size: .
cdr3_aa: CASSPLLQGSGNEQFF

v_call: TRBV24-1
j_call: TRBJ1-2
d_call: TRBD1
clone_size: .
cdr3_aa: CATSDAGTGPFYGYTF

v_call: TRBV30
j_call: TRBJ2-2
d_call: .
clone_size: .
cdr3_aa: CAWSWGVNTGELFF

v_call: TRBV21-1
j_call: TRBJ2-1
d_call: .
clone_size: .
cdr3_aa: CASSKEETGQEFF

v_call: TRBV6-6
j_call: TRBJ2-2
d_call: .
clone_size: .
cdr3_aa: CASNPGGNTGELFF

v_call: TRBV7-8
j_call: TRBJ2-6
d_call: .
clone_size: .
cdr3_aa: CASSSRDLGQGSGANVLTF

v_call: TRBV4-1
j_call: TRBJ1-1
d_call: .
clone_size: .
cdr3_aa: CASSRGWGENTEAFF

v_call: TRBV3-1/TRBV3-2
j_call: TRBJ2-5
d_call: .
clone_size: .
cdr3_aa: CASTRREAETQYF